This TCR beta chain originates from a study of immune evolution from preneoplasia to lung adenocarcinoma. Study background: HLA loss of heterozygosity: about 7% AIS, about 15% MIA, around 35% ADC, none AAH.

The CDR3 is 15 amino acids. Germline values: CDR1 MNHEY, CDR2 SVGAGI. V gave up 6 bases and J gave up 6 bases, with 17 bases separating them. The table came from immunoSEQ multiplex PCR; TCRdb's copy has only in-frame clones and leaves some out. The repertoire holds several thousand clones, with roughly 72% as singletons. The chain has TRBV6-5 and TRBJ2-2; possibly TRBD1 or TRBD2 for D (5 bases each). The sequence came from a donor older than 65 with lung adenocarcinoma. Some clones in this sample may be carry-over from other donors' samples. Specimen: FFPE lung adenocarcinoma in situ tissue. Here the CDR3 reads CASSLGTSVAGELFF. For the CDR3, the DNA is TGTGCCAGCAGCCTCGGGACCTCCGTAGCCGGGGAGCTGTTTTTT.